These 9 T cell receptor beta chains share one sample of origin, sequenced in a study of early T cells in non-severe SARS-CoV-2 infection. TCRdb redid the calling of the 5' RACE reads with MiXCR, one entry per CDR3 protein. The top ten clones hold roughly 12% of a sample with tens of thousands of distinct CDR3 sequences, 15% to 17% of them seen once. Sample: whole blood. These receptors originate from an adult who was a healthcare worker with PCR-confirmed SARS-CoV-2 infection or an uninfected control (not recorded which).

The sample holds a few counts of this clonotype. This sequence joins TRBV28 and TRBJ2-2; no firm D call. Between the trimmed V and J ends, which lost 7 bases and 3 bases, there was a span of 12 bases. Per germline, CDR1 MDHEN and CDR2 SYDVKM. This CDR3 is built from 14 residues. The CDR3 reads CASKGPSDTGELFF. CDR3 coding DNA: TGTGCCAGCAAAGGACCCTCGGACACCGGGGAGCTGTTTTTT.

J is TRBJ2-3 and V is TRBV29-1; 8 nucleotides line up with TRBD1. The CDR3 loop spans 13 amino acids. Losses at the gene ends were 7 bases for V and 1 base for J; bases not matched to a gene: 4. CDR1 and CDR2 (germline): SQVTM, ANQGSEA. CDR3 DNA sequence: TGCAGCGGCTCGACAGGGGGCACAGATACGCAGTATTTT. Translated: CSGSTGGTDTQYF.

The rearrangement uses TRBV29-1 and TRBJ2-7; D might be TRBD1 or TRBD2, each matching 6 bases. The CDR3 spans 11 residues. The germline V and J ends were trimmed by 6 bases and 5 bases, with 11 bases remaining between them. Germline V gives CDR1 SQVTM, CDR2 ANQGSEA. The CDR3 protein is CSVGGWNEQYF. The CDR3 DNA is TGCAGCGTAGGGGGGTGGAACGAGCAGTACTTC.

This clonotype has more than one count but fewer than ten. CDR3 bases: TGTGCCAGCAGTGATCCTAGGACACCGAGGAGTTCACCCCTCCACTTT. Its protein is CASSDPRTPRSSPLHF. The J gene is TRBJ1-6, the V gene TRBV2, with a tentative D call TRBD1 (5 bases). V gave up 3 bases and J gave up 9 bases, with 18 bases separating them. CDR1 is SNHLY and CDR2 is FYNNEI in the germline V gene. The CDR3 has 16 residues.

The chain employs TRBV10-3 and TRBJ2-5; 9 bases are a match to TRBD2. The CDR3 totals 15 residues. The trim removed 4 bases at V and 1 base at J, leaving 4 bases unmatched. The germline gives CDR1 ENHRY, CDR2 SYGVKD. The CDR3 DNA follows: TGTGCCATCAGTGGATCGACTAGCGGCCAAGAGACCCAGTACTTC. Translated: CAISGSTSGQETQYF.

The chain combines TRBV7-2 with TRBJ2-7; no clear D. Looked up from germline, CDR1 is SGHTA and CDR2 is FQGNSA. CDR3 length: 15 amino acids. V lost 2 bases and J 0 bases, leaving 11 bases between the germline ends. CDR3 in amino acids: CASSLMESGSYEQYF. DNA for the CDR3: TGTGCCAGCAGCTTAATGGAGTCGGGCTCCTACGAGCAGTACTTC. Filled out from reference TRBV7-2 and TRBJ2-7, the complete variable domain reads GAGVSQSPSNKVTEKGKDVELRCDPISGHTALYWYRQSLGQGLEFLIYFQGNSAPDKSGLPSDRFSAERTGGSVSTLTIQRTQQEDSAVYLCASSLMESGSYEQYFGPGTRLTVT.

This clonotype showed up just a few times. As DNA, the CDR3 is TGTGCCAGCAGTTTAGGACAGGGGCGGGGCACCGGGGAGCTGTTTTTT. Its protein is CASSLGQGRGTGELFF. This chain joins TRBV12-3 or TRBV12-4 and TRBJ2-2; 8 bases align to TRBD1. J gave up 4 bases and V 1 base, and 5 bases lay outside the gene matches. This CDR3 contains 16 residues.

V gene TRBV7-9 combines with J gene TRBJ2-2; D gene uncertain. CDR3 size: 14 residues. Germline loops: CDR1 SEHNR, CDR2 FQNEAQ (reference sequence). V lost 1 base to trimming and J lost 4 bases, with 7 bases between them. This chain's CDR3 is CASSLGKVTGELFF. The CDR3, as DNA: TGTGCCAGCAGCTTAGGGAAGGTCACCGGGGAGCTGTTTTTT.

At least ten counts were recorded for this clonotype. The chain is built from TRBV7-2 and TRBJ2-1, with TRBD1 matching 7 bases. Germline lookup yields CDR1 SGHTA and CDR2 FQGNSA. This CDR3 comprises 15 residues. Losses at the gene ends were 6 bases for V and 3 bases for J; bases not matched to a gene: 8. CDR3 in amino acids: CASSPRQGYYNEQFF. The CDR3, as DNA: TGTGCCAGCAGTCCTAGACAGGGCTACTACAATGAGCAGTTCTTC.